The rows below give T cell receptor beta chains drawn from one sample of a study of CD8 T cells in ankylosing spondylitis. TCRdb re-called the 5' RACE reads with MiXCR, one entry per CDR3 protein. The sample has tens of thousands of distinct CDR3 sequences, under 13% seen once. The sample comprised blood, either unsorted or a sorted T cell fraction (not recorded which). The source of these receptors is a male donor with ankylosing spondylitis or in good health (not recorded which). Each CDR3 is given without its conserved first and last residue. Only some rows state a clone size, as once, few, many or a class for expanded clones.

v_gene	j_gene	abundance	CDR3aa
TRBV6-1	TRBJ2-1	many	ASSSSSGSLYNEQF
TRBV12-3/TRBV12-4	TRBJ1-1	many	ASTPSGAKPEAF
TRBV5-1	TRBJ1-1	many	ASTGPGTGTEAF
TRBV29-1	TRBJ1-1	.	SADTTEAF
TRBV6-2/TRBV6-3	TRBJ2-7	many	ASSYLSDSYEQY
TRBV4-1	TRBJ2-7	many	ASSQGVRGRSEQY
TRBV9	TRBJ2-3	many	ASSVSAGGTDTQY
TRBV24-1	TRBJ2-7	many	ATSDPGQGNYEQY
TRBV5-1	TRBJ2-1	medium-sized	ASSLEVPGNEQF
TRBV5-1	TRBJ1-4	many	ASSSSVGEMKKLF
TRBV6-1	TRBJ2-4	many	ASSEREGKNIQY
TRBV4-1	TRBJ2-6	few	ASRPPGTGANVLT
TRBV7-2	TRBJ2-1	few	ASSFRGGLGNEQF
TRBV12-3/TRBV12-4	TRBJ2-2	many	ASSPLLNTGELF
TRBV5-1	TRBJ1-1	many	ASSLEQGFNTEAF
TRBV20-1	TRBJ2-5	many	SARDHLAVTRETQY
TRBV4-1	TRBJ2-1	medium-sized	ASSLTPSGRDNEQF
TRBV15	TRBJ2-2	many	ATSTRSGELF
TRBV30	TRBJ2-7	many	AWSRPGRMTYEQY
TRBV5-4	TRBJ2-1	many	ASMGTSGIGEQF
TRBV5-4	TRBJ2-1	.	ASSLWTSGSIYNEQF
TRBV27	TRBJ1-1	many	ASSLSSSNTEAF
TRBV7-9	TRBJ2-1	.	ASSLARATSGRAGDEQF
TRBV9	TRBJ2-1	.	ASSVGSSGVDNEQF
TRBV2	TRBJ2-5	many	ASSETGVSQETQY
TRBV5-1	TRBJ2-7	many	ASSLGLPSGSDEQY
TRBV29-1	TRBJ2-5	many	SVRSFPGVETQY
TRBV15	TRBJ2-4	many	ATSRVKDLAKNIQY
TRBV19	TRBJ2-5	many	ASRVANQETQY
TRBV27	TRBJ2-7	few	ASSSGQATYEQY
TRBV12-3/TRBV12-4	TRBJ2-7	many	ASSPWDGRAHEQY
TRBV7-9	TRBJ2-5	many	ASSLSLGGEETQY
TRBV5-1	TRBJ2-5	few	ASSVSLETQY
TRBV7-3	TRBJ2-2	.	ASSAGGTGELF
TRBV18	TRBJ2-5	many	ASSPLLGPETQY